The rows below give T cell receptor beta chains drawn from one sample of a study of CD8 T cells in ankylosing spondylitis. TCRdb redid the calling of the 5' RACE reads with MiXCR, one entry per CDR3 protein. This sample has about 250,000 distinct CDR3 sequences, with around 8% found just once. Sequenced sample: blood, either unsorted or a sorted T cell fraction (not recorded which). The receptors derive from a female donor with ankylosing spondylitis or in good health (not recorded which). The CDR3 runs from the conserved cysteine through the conserved F or W. Fields, in order: J gene, D gene, V gene, clone size, CDR3 protein, CDR3 DNA. The D gene is left open where the match is weak. Only some rows state a clone size, as once, few, many or a class for expanded clones.

j_gene: TRBJ2-7
d_gene: .
v_gene: TRBV5-1
abundance: .
CDR3aa: CASRFQVLSYEQYF
CDR3nt: TGCGCCAGCAGATTTCAGGTTCTCTCCTACGAGCAGTACTTC

j_gene: TRBJ2-3
d_gene: .
v_gene: TRBV5-6
abundance: .
CDR3aa: CASSAGHTDTQYF
CDR3nt: TGTGCCAGCAGCGCCGGACACACAGATACGCAGTATTTT

j_gene: TRBJ2-7
d_gene: .
v_gene: TRBV12-3/TRBV12-4
abundance: many
CDR3aa: CASSLSGASSYEQYF
CDR3nt: TGTGCCAGCAGTTTATCCGGGGCGAGCTCCTACGAGCAGTACTTC

j_gene: TRBJ1-2
d_gene: .
v_gene: TRBV7-9
abundance: many
CDR3aa: CAIGGGRVHGYTF
CDR3nt: TGTGCCATCGGCGGAGGGAGGGTTCATGGCTACACCTTC

j_gene: TRBJ2-1
d_gene: .
v_gene: TRBV7-2
abundance: many
CDR3aa: CASSLGLLDPYNEQFF
CDR3nt: TGTGCCAGCAGCTTAGGCCTCCTTGACCCCTACAATGAGCAGTTCTTC

j_gene: TRBJ2-3
d_gene: TRBD2
v_gene: TRBV20-1
abundance: many
CDR3aa: CSATSGTSGGDTQYF
CDR3nt: TGCAGTGCAACCTCGGGGACTAGCGGCGGGGATACGCAGTATTTT

j_gene: TRBJ1-5
d_gene: TRBD1
v_gene: TRBV29-1
abundance: many
CDR3aa: CSVLSGTEYNQPQHF
CDR3nt: TGCAGCGTTCTCTCCGGGACAGAGTATAATCAGCCCCAGCATTTT

j_gene: TRBJ2-1
d_gene: TRBD2
v_gene: TRBV30
abundance: .
CDR3aa: CAWRSGLAGADEQFF
CDR3nt: TGTGCCTGGAGAAGTGGTCTAGCGGGAGCCGATGAGCAGTTCTTC

j_gene: TRBJ1-3
d_gene: .
v_gene: TRBV7-2
abundance: .
CDR3aa: CASSGTQLSGNTIYF
CDR3nt: TGTGCCAGCAGCGGAACGCAACTCTCTGGAAACACCATATATTTT

j_gene: TRBJ2-3
d_gene: TRBD1
v_gene: TRBV6-5
abundance: many
CDR3aa: CASSYFGQGRDTQYF
CDR3nt: TGTGCCAGCAGTTACTTTGGACAGGGCAGAGATACGCAGTATTTT

j_gene: TRBJ1-5
d_gene: TRBD1
v_gene: TRBV20-1
abundance: many
CDR3aa: CSAGGTENQPQHF
CDR3nt: TGCAGTGCTGGAGGGACAGAGAATCAGCCCCAGCATTTT

j_gene: TRBJ2-7
d_gene: TRBD2
v_gene: TRBV11-2
abundance: .
CDR3aa: CASSRLSSGRAFYVQYF
CDR3nt: TGTGCCAGCAGTAGGTTGAGTAGCGGGAGGGCCTTCTACGTGCAGTACTTC

j_gene: TRBJ2-1
d_gene: .
v_gene: TRBV7-2
abundance: .
CDR3aa: CASSSPAFYNEQFF
CDR3nt: TGTGCCAGCAGCTCTCCGGCCTTCTACAATGAGCAGTTCTTC

j_gene: TRBJ2-2
d_gene: TRBD1
v_gene: TRBV2
abundance: few
CDR3aa: CASRDRGKRDTGELFF
CDR3nt: TGTGCCAGCAGGGACAGGGGTAAAAGGGACACCGGGGAGCTGTTTTTT

j_gene: TRBJ2-3
d_gene: .
v_gene: TRBV12-3/TRBV12-4
abundance: many
CDR3aa: CASSFSWADTQYF
CDR3nt: TGTGCCAGCAGTTTTTCCTGGGCAGATACGCAGTATTTT

j_gene: TRBJ2-1
d_gene: .
v_gene: TRBV7-9
abundance: .
CDR3aa: CASSHVVNEQFF
CDR3nt: TGTGCCAGCAGCCATGTGGTGAATGAGCAGTTCTTC

j_gene: TRBJ2-7
d_gene: TRBD2
v_gene: TRBV4-1
abundance: many
CDR3aa: CASSQGLAGASYEQYF
CDR3nt: TGCGCCAGCAGCCAAGGTCTAGCGGGTGCCTCCTACGAGCAGTACTTC

j_gene: TRBJ1-2
d_gene: .
v_gene: TRBV5-1
abundance: many
CDR3aa: CASSSDLPGMGYTF
CDR3nt: TGCGCCAGCAGCTCGGACCTCCCGGGGATGGGCTACACCTTC

j_gene: TRBJ2-1
d_gene: .
v_gene: TRBV24-1
abundance: many
CDR3aa: CATIGGSYNEQFF
CDR3nt: TGTGCCACCATTGGGGGCTCCTACAATGAGCAGTTCTTC

j_gene: TRBJ2-7
d_gene: .
v_gene: TRBV12-3/TRBV12-4
abundance: .
CDR3aa: CATSFGVNEQYF
CDR3nt: TGTGCCACCAGTTTCGGGGTGAACGAGCAGTACTTC

j_gene: TRBJ1-2
d_gene: .
v_gene: TRBV7-2
abundance: few
CDR3aa: CASSLDPGDYGYTF
CDR3nt: TGTGCCAGCAGCTTAGACCCGGGTGACTATGGCTACACCTTC

j_gene: TRBJ2-7
d_gene: .
v_gene: TRBV28
abundance: many
CDR3aa: CASLGTGEQYF
CDR3nt: TGTGCCAGCCTGGGGACGGGGGAGCAGTACTTC

j_gene: TRBJ1-1
d_gene: .
v_gene: TRBV5-5
abundance: many
CDR3aa: CASMGSTKNTEAFF
CDR3nt: TGTGCCAGCATGGGGTCCACAAAGAACACTGAAGCTTTCTTT

j_gene: TRBJ2-2
d_gene: TRBD2
v_gene: TRBV11-1
abundance: few
CDR3aa: CASSLRLAGEDANTGELFF
CDR3nt: TGTGCCAGCAGCTTGCGACTAGCGGGAGAAGATGCGAACACCGGGGAGCTGTTTTTT

j_gene: TRBJ2-3
d_gene: .
v_gene: TRBV20-1
abundance: many
CDR3aa: CSARDFKSFTQYF
CDR3nt: TGCAGTGCTAGAGATTTCAAGAGCTTTACGCAGTATTTT

j_gene: TRBJ1-6
d_gene: .
v_gene: TRBV20-1
abundance: .
CDR3aa: CCARGPSAGAATPLHF
CDR3nt: TGCTGTGCTAGGGGCCCCTCGGCAGGGGCCGCGACACCCCTCCACTTT

j_gene: TRBJ2-1
d_gene: .
v_gene: TRBV9
abundance: many
CDR3aa: CASTPGGGPRFDEQFF
CDR3nt: TGTGCCAGCACCCCAGGGGGAGGGCCCCGTTTTGATGAGCAGTTCTTC

j_gene: TRBJ2-3
d_gene: TRBD2
v_gene: TRBV20-1
abundance: few
CDR3aa: CSARVPYELAAGDTQYF
CDR3nt: TGCAGTGCTAGAGTACCTTACGAGCTAGCGGCGGGGGATACGCAGTATTTT

j_gene: TRBJ2-1
d_gene: .
v_gene: TRBV11-2
abundance: few
CDR3aa: CASSLDRSSGNYNEQFF
CDR3nt: TGTGCCAGCAGCTTAGATCGGTCGAGCGGTAACTACAATGAGCAGTTCTTC

j_gene: TRBJ2-7
d_gene: .
v_gene: TRBV20-1
abundance: many
CDR3aa: CSAPKGTPYEQYF
CDR3nt: TGCAGTGCCCCCAAGGGAACCCCCTACGAGCAGTACTTC

j_gene: TRBJ2-5
d_gene: TRBD1
v_gene: TRBV29-1
abundance: many
CDR3aa: CSFWDRGIQETQYF
CDR3nt: TGCAGCTTCTGGGACAGGGGGATCCAAGAGACCCAGTACTTC

j_gene: TRBJ2-1
d_gene: .
v_gene: TRBV24-1
abundance: many
CDR3aa: CATSDMHSNEQFF
CDR3nt: TGTGCCACCAGTGACATGCACAGCAATGAGCAGTTCTTC

j_gene: TRBJ1-4
d_gene: .
v_gene: TRBV6-1
abundance: many
CDR3aa: CATGLLPRRANEKLFF
CDR3nt: TGTGCCACGGGACTCCTGCCGCGCCGCGCGAATGAAAAACTGTTTTTT

j_gene: TRBJ1-5
d_gene: .
v_gene: TRBV5-6
abundance: many
CDR3aa: CASSPGRNQPQHF
CDR3nt: TGTGCCAGCAGCCCCGGGAGAAATCAGCCCCAGCATTTT

j_gene: TRBJ2-4
d_gene: .
v_gene: TRBV7-8
abundance: many
CDR3aa: CASSITGTTNIQYF
CDR3nt: TGTGCCAGCAGCATAACCGGGACGACGAACATTCAGTACTTC

j_gene: TRBJ1-2
d_gene: .
v_gene: TRBV27
abundance: many
CDR3aa: CASSLREDYGYTF
CDR3nt: TGTGCCAGCAGTTTAAGGGAAGACTATGGCTACACCTTC

j_gene: TRBJ1-1
d_gene: .
v_gene: TRBV20-1
abundance: few
CDR3aa: CSALGSTEAFF
CDR3nt: TGCAGTGCCCTGGGTAGCACTGAAGCTTTCTTT

j_gene: TRBJ2-1
d_gene: TRBD2
v_gene: TRBV5-1
abundance: many
CDR3aa: CASSRAGTSGSNEQFF
CDR3nt: TGCGCCAGCAGTCGTGCCGGGACTAGCGGGAGTAATGAGCAGTTCTTC

j_gene: TRBJ1-5
d_gene: .
v_gene: TRBV7-6
abundance: .
CDR3aa: CASAGAGGQPQHF
CDR3nt: TGTGCCAGCGCCGGAGCGGGGGGACAGCCCCAGCATTTT

j_gene: TRBJ2-1
d_gene: TRBD2
v_gene: TRBV29-1
abundance: many
CDR3aa: CSVDGRREGFYNEQFF
CDR3nt: TGCAGCGTTGACGGCCGGCGGGAGGGATTCTACAATGAGCAGTTCTTC

j_gene: TRBJ1-1
d_gene: TRBD1
v_gene: TRBV4-3
abundance: few
CDR3aa: CASSHDTGVTEAFF
CDR3nt: TGCGCCAGCAGCCACGATACAGGGGTAACTGAAGCTTTCTTT

j_gene: TRBJ2-1
d_gene: .
v_gene: TRBV6-2/TRBV6-3
abundance: many
CDR3aa: CASSYQTDEQFF
CDR3nt: TGTGCCAGCAGCTATCAAACGGATGAGCAGTTCTTC

j_gene: TRBJ1-2
d_gene: .
v_gene: TRBV7-2
abundance: few
CDR3aa: CASSLVMGTGGYTF
CDR3nt: TGTGCCAGCAGCTTAGTAATGGGTACCGGTGGCTACACCTTC

j_gene: TRBJ1-2
d_gene: .
v_gene: TRBV12-5
abundance: many
CDR3aa: CASGLADGRYGYTF
CDR3nt: TGTGCTAGTGGTTTGGCCGACGGACGTTATGGCTACACCTTC

j_gene: TRBJ2-1
d_gene: TRBD2
v_gene: TRBV6-4
abundance: many
CDR3aa: CASSDLAGATYNEQFF
CDR3nt: TGTGCCAGCAGTGATTTAGCGGGAGCTACCTACAATGAGCAGTTCTTC

j_gene: TRBJ2-7
d_gene: .
v_gene: TRBV10-3
abundance: many
CDR3aa: CAISSDTVYYEQYF
CDR3nt: TGTGCCATCAGTTCGGACACGGTCTACTACGAGCAGTACTTC

j_gene: TRBJ1-1
d_gene: .
v_gene: TRBV12-3/TRBV12-4
abundance: many
CDR3aa: CASSYSPNTEAFF
CDR3nt: TGTGCCAGCAGTTATAGCCCGAACACTGAAGCTTTCTTT

j_gene: TRBJ2-7
d_gene: TRBD2
v_gene: TRBV20-1
abundance: many
CDR3aa: CSARELAGHYEQYF
CDR3nt: TGCAGTGCTAGGGAACTAGCGGGTCACTACGAGCAGTACTTC

j_gene: TRBJ1-3
d_gene: .
v_gene: TRBV7-2
abundance: .
CDR3aa: CASSFGGRGNTIYF
CDR3nt: TGTGCCAGCAGCTTTGGCGGACGAGGAAACACCATATATTTT

j_gene: TRBJ2-1
d_gene: TRBD2
v_gene: TRBV9
abundance: many
CDR3aa: CASSPDRGLAGGNEQFF
CDR3nt: TGTGCCAGCAGCCCGGACAGGGGACTAGCGGGAGGCAATGAGCAGTTCTTC

j_gene: TRBJ1-5
d_gene: .
v_gene: TRBV19
abundance: many
CDR3aa: CASSIPLKGSRNPYSNQPQHF
CDR3nt: TGTGCCAGTAGTATCCCCCTTAAGGGGAGCAGGAACCCCTATAGCAATCAGCCCCAGCATTTT

j_gene: TRBJ2-2
d_gene: .
v_gene: TRBV7-9
abundance: .
CDR3aa: CASSHRGGSTGELFF
CDR3nt: TGTGCCAGCAGCCACCGAGGGGGTTCCACCGGGGAGCTGTTTTTT

j_gene: TRBJ2-3
d_gene: TRBD2
v_gene: TRBV11-2
abundance: many
CDR3aa: CASSLRRLAGGGDTQYF
CDR3nt: TGTGCCAGCAGCTTAAGGCGACTAGCGGGAGGAGGAGATACGCAGTATTTT

j_gene: TRBJ2-1
d_gene: .
v_gene: TRBV6-2/TRBV6-3
abundance: many
CDR3aa: CASSKDLRFPSSYNEQFF
CDR3nt: TGTGCCAGCAGCAAAGATCTACGCTTCCCGAGCTCCTACAATGAGCAGTTCTTC

j_gene: TRBJ1-1
d_gene: .
v_gene: TRBV5-1
abundance: few
CDR3aa: CASRQTNTEAFF
CDR3nt: TGCGCCAGCAGACAGACTAACACTGAAGCTTTCTTT

j_gene: TRBJ2-5
d_gene: .
v_gene: TRBV5-1
abundance: many
CDR3aa: CASSRDGAKETQYF
CDR3nt: TGCGCCAGCAGCCGGGACGGGGCAAAAGAGACCCAGTACTTC

j_gene: TRBJ1-1
d_gene: .
v_gene: TRBV27
abundance: many
CDR3aa: CASSLQGQNTEAFF
CDR3nt: TGTGCCAGCAGTTTGCAGGGGCAGAACACTGAAGCTTTCTTT